This TCR beta chain was found in a study of blood T cell repertoires in COVID-19. The CDR3 consists of 15 residues. The junction had 4 bases not matched to a gene; V was cut back by 1 base and J by 4 bases. Germline CDR1 and CDR2: SGHAT and FQNNGV. Here immunoSEQ multiplex PCR was the method, and the copy in TCRdb shows in-frame clones only, minus some. Here the sample spans about 270,000 clones, approximately 81% being singletons. This sequence joins TRBV11-2 and TRBJ2-3; TRBD2 agrees at 8 bases. The sample comprised peripheral blood. The clonotype originates from a woman aged 55-69 years with active or convalescent COVID-19. Here the CDR3 reads CASSLVSGGPDTQYF. CDR3 in DNA: TGTGCCAGCAGCTTAGTGTCGGGGGGGCCAGATACGCAGTATTTT.